Below are 16 T cell receptor beta chains sequenced from a single sample in a study of CD8+ T cells in alopecia areata. Treatment specified: oral pan-JAK inhibitor, 5-10 mg twice daily. RNA extraction and reverse transcription yielded cDNA as sequencing template. The protocol was immunoSEQ multiplex PCR, while the TCRdb copy is restricted to in-frame clones and leaves out a portion. The sample has approximately 180,000 clones; just under 65% are singletons. Sequences were derived from CD4+ T cells sorted from blood, sampled around week 49, from a patient treated with tofacitinib. The receptor set was obtained from a human donor with alopecia areata.

This chain links TRBV5-1 with TRBJ2-3; D is ambiguous. Germline values: CDR1 SGHRS, CDR2 YFSETQ. The CDR3 is 13 residues long. V shed 6 bases and J shed 4 bases, with 12 bases lying between them. CDR3 nucleotide sequence: TGCGCCAGCAAACGGGCTCGACCAGATACGCAGTATTTT. Translated, it gives CASKRARPDTQYF. The full variable domain, with the rest looked up from reference TRBV5-1 and TRBJ2-3, is KAGVTQTPRYLIKTRGQQVTLSCSPISGHRSVSWYQQTPGQGLQFLFEYFSETQRNKGNFPGRFSGRQFSNSRSEMNVSTLELGDSALYLCASKRARPDTQYFGPGTRLTVL.

This chain links TRBV29-1 with TRBJ1-1; D unclear. Trimming stripped 5 bases from V and 7 bases from J, with 11 bases between. Germline values: CDR1 SQVTM, CDR2 ANQGSEA. This CDR3 spans 11 amino acids. CDR3 in amino acids: CSVSAEGEAFF. The CDR3 nucleotides read TGCAGCGTTTCCGCGGAGGGTGAAGCTTTCTTT.

This chain uses TRBV29-1 with TRBJ1-1, with D hard to call. Germline CDR1 and CDR2: SQVTM and ANQGSEA. Trimming left V 4 bases short and J 8 bases short, with 8 bases between. The CDR3 has 10 residues. In DNA, the CDR3 is TGCAGCGTTGCTGCTCTCGAAGCTTTCTTT. The encoded protein is CSVAALEAFF.

This clone was detected a few times. Here the CDR3 DNA reads TGTGCCAGCAGTCCGACTGGACTAGCGGGGGAGAACGAGCAGTACTTC. This gives the protein CASSPTGLAGENEQYF. This chain uses TRBV7-8 with TRBJ2-7; 13 nucleotides align to TRBD2. Germline V lookup: CDR1 SGHVS, CDR2 FQNEAQ. The ends lost 6 bases at V and 5 bases at J; junction bases unmatched: 10. The CDR3 runs 16 residues.

The rearrangement joins TRBV10-2 to TRBJ1-1; no clear D. The CDR3 loop spans 12 amino acids. The germline V gene has CDR1 WSHSY and CDR2 SAAADI. The germline V and J ends were trimmed by 8 bases and 0 bases, with 7 bases remaining between them. The CDR3 nucleotides read TGCGCCAGCCGGTACCTGAACACTGAAGCTTTCTTT. It encodes CASRYLNTEAFF.

The chain is built from TRBV6-1 and TRBJ2-2; no definite D call. The CDR3 is 15 amino acids. Trimming took 0 bases from V and 6 from J, leaving 11 bases between them. Germline V gene lookup returns CDR1 MNHNS and CDR2 SASEGT. This chain's CDR3 is CASSEAGRWAGELFF. The DNA of the CDR3 is TGTGCCAGCAGTGAAGCGGGCCGTTGGGCCGGGGAGCTGTTTTTT.

CDR3 nucleotide sequence: TGCGCCAGCAGCCTCACTATCAACCCGGGACTAGCGGGGGCCGCATCCACAGATACGCAGTATTTT. Translated, it gives CASSLTINPGLAGAASTDTQYF. J is TRBJ2-3 and V is TRBV4-3; TRBD2 agrees at 14 bases. This CDR3 has 22 residues. V lost 4 bases, J lost 2 bases, and 20 bases stayed unmatched. The germline V gene has CDR1 LGHNA and CDR2 YSLEER.

V and J are TRBV4-3 and TRBJ1-6; no clear D. The V gene lost 8 bases and the J gene lost 6 bases, with 11 bases spanning the gap. The CDR3 contains 13 residues. CDR1 is LGHNA, CDR2 YSLEER, per germline. The CDR3 DNA sequence: TGCGCCAGCGCCGGGGATAGTAATTCACCCCTCCACTTT. Residues: CASAGDSNSPLHF.

This clone was counted only a few times. The chain combines TRBV5-1 with TRBJ2-1; D may be TRBD1 or TRBD2 (5 bases each). This CDR3 is built from 15 residues. Germline CDR1 reads SGHRS; CDR2 reads YFSETQ. V was cut by 4 bases and J by 3 bases, with 14 bases left in between. CDR3 in amino acids: CASSGSGTVYNEQFF. The DNA for the CDR3 is TGCGCCAGCAGCGGCTCCGGGACGGTCTACAATGAGCAGTTCTTC.

The chain employs TRBV5-1 and TRBJ1-2; 7 nucleotides match TRBD1. This CDR3 contains 13 residues. Germline V gene lookup returns CDR1 SGHRS and CDR2 YFSETQ. Germline trimming cut 7 bases from V and 5 bases from J; bases unmatched to any gene: 8. The CDR3 reads CASRVTGEYGYTF. In nucleotides, the CDR3 is TGCGCCAGCCGAGTTACAGGGGAATATGGCTACACCTTC.

This chain joins TRBV2 and TRBJ2-1; D remains ambiguous. Germline V CDR1 and CDR2: SNHLY, FYNNEI. The CDR3 spans 10 residues. With 6 bases removed from V and 10 bases from J, the gap between germline ends came to 7 bases. Written as DNA, the CDR3 is TGTGCCAGCAGGGTTGAGGAGCAGTTCTTC. This sequence encodes CASRVEEQFF.

The rearrangement joins TRBV2 to TRBJ2-1; tentatively, D is TRBD1 (5 bases). V gave up 8 bases and J gave up 3 bases, with 11 bases separating them. This CDR3 has 13 residues. CDR1 is SNHLY and CDR2 is FYNNEI in the germline V gene. This CDR3 is CASQGSGYNEQFF. CDR3 bases: TGTGCCAGCCAGGGATCGGGCTACAATGAGCAGTTCTTC.

The rearrangement joins TRBV15 to TRBJ1-2; no reliable D call. Germline-derived CDR1 and CDR2 are LNHNV and YYDKDF (reference sequence). V lost 3 bases to trimming and J lost 6 bases, with 17 bases between them. The CDR3 runs to 15 residues. The CDR3 reads CATSRGPGSNDGYTF. In DNA, the CDR3 is TGTGCCACCAGCAGGGGTCCGGGCAGCAACGATGGCTACACCTTC. The full variable domain, with the rest looked up from reference TRBV15 and TRBJ1-2, is DAMVIQNPRYQVTQFGKPVTLSCSQTLNHNVMYWYQQKSSQAPKLLFHYYDKDFNNEADTPDNFQSRRPNTSFCFLDIRSPGLGDTAMYLCATSRGPGSNDGYTFGSGTRLTVV.

This clone occurred once. The chain is built from TRBV9 and TRBJ1-2; D gene ambiguous. CDR3 length: 17 residues. Trimming pared 0 bases from V and 7 bases from J, leaving 22 bases between. CDR1 is SGDLS, CDR2 YYNGEE, per germline. CDR3 DNA sequence: TGTGCCAGCAGCGTAGCTGTGGGCTGGGCGGCCACGGGTGGCTACACCTTC. Translation gives CASSVAVGWAATGGYTF.

The chain is built from TRBV11-2 and TRBJ2-2, with D perhaps being TRBD1 or TRBD2 (6 bases each). The CDR3 has 17 residues. CDR1 and CDR2 from the germline V gene are SGHAT and FQNNGV. Trimming took 4 bases from V and 4 from J, leaving 19 bases between them. CDR3 bases: TGTGCCAGCAGCTCCATCTTCGGGGGCGCCGGCACCGGGGAGCTGTTTTTT. It translates to CASSSIFGGAGTGELFF.

This clone was found a few times. The rearrangement joins TRBV7-2 to TRBJ1-2, with D maybe TRBD1 (5 bases). Trimming left V 1 base short and J 4 bases short, with 13 bases between. Germline CDR1 is SGHTA and CDR2 is FQGNSA. The CDR3 extends over 15 amino acids. Written as DNA, the CDR3 is TGTGCCAGCAGCTTAGGGGGGACGAAATCCTATGGCTACACCTTC. Amino acid sequence: CASSLGGTKSYGYTF.